These 19 T cell receptor beta chains share one sample of origin, sequenced in a study of identical twins. TCRdb re-called the 5' RACE reads through MiXCR, storing one row per CDR3 protein. The sample records roughly 470,000 distinct CDR3 sequences, 14% being singletons. These data were also filed under a second study, of yellow fever vaccine responses in identical twins.

Sequences were obtained from CD4+ T cells sorted from blood. All receptors derive from a woman aged 18-29 years in good health.

This chain links TRBV3-1 with TRBJ2-7; 11 bases are a match to TRBD1. The CDR3 totals 15 residues. The trim removed 8 bases at V and 1 base at J, leaving 7 bases unmatched. CDR1 and CDR2 from the germline V gene are LGHDT and YNNKEL (reference sequence). The CDR3 is CASGLGTGGSYEQYF. As DNA, the CDR3 is TGTGCCAGCGGACTCGGGACAGGGGGTTCCTACGAGCAGTACTTC.

This clonotype came up a few times. J is TRBJ2-3 and V is TRBV12-3 or TRBV12-4; 13 nucleotides align to TRBD2. V lost 6 bases and J lost 4; bases outside the gene matches: 4. The CDR3 contains 15 residues. The CDR3 region is CASSMTSGGSDTQYF. In DNA, the CDR3 is TGTGCCAGCAGCATGACTAGCGGGGGGTCAGATACGCAGTATTTT.

This clonotype was observed at least ten times. The genes are TRBV6-1 and TRBJ2-1; TRBD1 matches 9 bases. With 6 bases clipped from V and 6 bases from J, the junction kept 6 bases outside the gene matches. The germline CDR1 and CDR2 sequences are MNHNS and SASEGT. The CDR3 extends over 14 amino acids. The CDR3 DNA sequence: TGTGCCAGCAGCCCTACAGGGGGCCGCAATGAGCAGTTCTTC. This gives the protein CASSPTGGRNEQFF.

The chain recombines TRBV6-2 or TRBV6-3 with TRBJ1-1; TRBD1 is a possible D gene (5 bases). The CDR3 has 13 amino acids. Trimming removed 2 bases from V and 5 bases from J, with 9 bases in between. Germline V CDR1 and CDR2: MNHEY, SVGEGT. CDR3 nucleotide sequence: TGTGCCAGCAGTTACGAGGGGCGAACTGAAGCTTTCTTT. As protein: CASSYEGRTEAFF.

The CDR3 region has the DNA TGTGCCAGCAGCCAAGACAAATCCTACGAGCAGTACTTC. Its protein product is CASSQDKSYEQYF. The chain joins TRBV3-1 to TRBJ2-7, with D hard to call. V was clipped by 0 bases and J by 1 base, with 4 bases between them. This CDR3 has 13 residues. Germline loops: CDR1 LGHDT, CDR2 YNNKEL (reference sequence).

This clonotype was found a few times. This sequence joins TRBV6-1 and TRBJ2-1; D may be TRBD2 (6 bases). The CDR3 is 15 amino acids. Germline CDR1 is MNHNS and CDR2 is SASEGT. V lost 6 bases to trimming and J lost 0 bases, with 12 bases between them. This CDR3 is CASRPGGSSYNEQFF. CDR3 DNA: TGTGCCAGCAGGCCTGGGGGGAGCTCCTACAATGAGCAGTTCTTC.

V and J are TRBV13 and TRBJ1-5; possibly TRBD1 for D (6 bases). Germline V gives CDR1 PRHDT, CDR2 FYEKMQ (reference sequence). The V end lost 5 bases, the J end lost 8 bases, and 13 bases lay between the germline ends. The CDR3 loop spans 13 amino acids. In DNA form, the CDR3 reads TGTGCCAGCAGCAGGACAGCCGGGGAGCCCCAGCATTTT. Protein: CASSRTAGEPQHF. The variable domain in full, completed from reference TRBV13 and TRBJ1-5, reads AAGVIQSPRHLIKEKRETATLKCYPIPRHDTVYWYQQGPGQDPQFLISFYEKMQSDKGSIPDRFSAQQFSDYHSELNMSSLELGDSALYFCASSRTAGEPQHFGDGTRLSIL.

The chain is built from TRBV6-1 and TRBJ2-7; D might be TRBD1 or TRBD2, each matching 5 bases. The length of the CDR3 is 15 residues. Trimming left V 2 bases short and J 3 bases short, with 14 bases between. Germline V CDR1 and CDR2: MNHNS, SASEGT. CDR3 DNA sequence: TGTGCCAGCAGTGAACCGGGGCAGCGTTACTACGAGCAGTACTTC. Translating it yields CASSEPGQRYYEQYF.

There are a few counts of this clonotype. This may be a read error: a much more frequent sequence differs by one nucleotide. The J gene is TRBJ2-5, the V gene TRBV6-1; 8 nucleotides agree with TRBD1. CDR3 size: 13 residues. The germline CDR1 and CDR2 sequences are MNHNS and SASEGT. Unmatched junction bases numbered 5, after V lost 6 bases and J lost 5 bases. The CDR3 region is CASSPRGHETQYF. The DNA for the CDR3 is TGTGCCAGCAGCCCCAGGGGGCATGAGACCCAGTACTTC.

This chain uses TRBV28 with TRBJ2-3; 9 bases are a match to TRBD2. V trimming: 1 base; J trimming: 6 bases; junction bases outside the gene matches: 8. The germline V gene encodes CDR1 MDHEN and CDR2 SYDVKM. This CDR3 region has 16 residues. CDR3 protein: CASSLYLAGSGDTQYF. The DNA for the CDR3 is TGTGCCAGCAGTTTATATCTAGCGGGGAGTGGGGATACGCAGTATTTT.

This clonotype was seen at least ten times. This chain links TRBV3-1 with TRBJ2-3; 11 bases agree with TRBD1. Germline CDR1 reads LGHDT; CDR2 reads YNNKEL (reference sequence). This CDR3 comprises 17 residues. The V gene end was trimmed by 4 bases and the J gene end by 8 bases; junction bases not matched to a gene: 14. The CDR3 nucleotides are TGTGCCAGCAGCCCAACGGACAGGGGGCGCCGAAGGGGTACGCAGTATTTT. Its translation is CASSPTDRGRRRGTQYF.

This chain uses TRBV18 with TRBJ2-7; the D is unclear. The CDR3 has 14 amino acids. The germline V gene encodes CDR1 KGHSH and CDR2 LQKENI. V was pared by 2 bases and J by 2 bases, with 10 bases between. This CDR3 is CASSPSARAYEQYF. For the CDR3, the DNA is TGTGCCAGCTCACCATCAGCAAGGGCCTACGAGCAGTACTTC.

The chain combines TRBV3-1 with TRBJ2-1; 10 bases line up with TRBD2. The CDR3 extends over 14 amino acids. CDR1 is LGHDT, CDR2 YNNKEL, per germline (reference sequence). J gave up 8 bases and V 7 bases, and 8 bases lay outside the gene matches. The CDR3 DNA sequence: TGTGCCAGCACCCAGCGGGGGGGCCCTTATGAGCAGTTCTTC. Its translation: CASTQRGGPYEQFF.

Only a few counts were recorded for this clonotype. The chain employs TRBV7-9 and TRBJ2-3; perhaps TRBD1 as D (6 bases). V shed 3 bases and J shed 4 bases, with 11 bases lying between them. Germline lookup yields CDR1 SEHNR and CDR2 FQNEAQ (reference sequence). There are 14 residues in the CDR3. DNA of the CDR3: TGTGCCAGCAGCTTTGTGAAGGGGGCAGATACGCAGTATTTT. Translated, it gives CASSFVKGADTQYF.

In this sample, this clonotype turned up a few times. J is TRBJ1-1 and V is TRBV20-1, with D tentatively TRBD1 (6 bases). CDR3 length: 12 amino acids. V gave up 6 bases and J gave up 9 bases, with 17 bases separating them. The germline V gene encodes CDR1 DFQATT and CDR2 SNEGSKA (reference sequence). CDR3 bases: TGCAGTGCCAATCAGGGGCAAGCTAAAGCTTTCTTT. Its translation: CSANQGQAKAFF.

This chain uses TRBV5-6 with TRBJ1-1; 7 bases align to TRBD1. The V segment lost 6 bases and the J segment 3 bases; nucleotides outside the gene matches: 20. Germline V gene sequence: CDR1 SGHDT, CDR2 YYEEEE. CDR3 size: 18 residues. The chain's CDR3 is CASNKESDRDVSDTEAFF. CDR3 sequence (DNA): TGTGCCAGCAACAAGGAATCCGACAGGGACGTATCGGACACTGAAGCTTTCTTT.

This clonotype was seen just once. The gene calls are TRBV10-3 and TRBJ2-7; D may correspond to TRBD1 or TRBD2 (5 bases each). Trimming cost V 11 bases and J 5 bases, with 16 bases left between them. The germline CDR1 and CDR2 sequences are ENHRY and SYGVKD. This CDR3 region has 12 residues. The CDR3 sequence is CAGSLRGDEQYF. CDR3 nucleotides: TGTGCCGGCTCCCTGAGGGGTGACGAGCAGTACTTC.

The chain has TRBV12-3 or TRBV12-4 and TRBJ2-7; D might be TRBD1 (5 bases). This CDR3 contains 14 residues. Trimming shortened V by 1 base and J by 6 bases, and 13 bases separated the two germline ends. The CDR3 protein is CASSLGQGLVEQYF. CDR3 bases: TGTGCCAGCAGTTTAGGGCAGGGTTTGGTCGAGCAGTACTTC.

This CDR3 reads CASSQYRASNEQFF. In DNA, the CDR3 is TGCGCCAGCAGCCAATACAGGGCGAGCAATGAGCAGTTCTTC. The chain couples TRBV4-1 to TRBJ2-1; TRBD1 is a possible D gene (6 bases). CDR1 is MGHRA and CDR2 is YSYEKL in the germline V gene. This CDR3 has 14 amino acids. V lost 2 bases, J lost 6 bases, and 11 bases lay in between.